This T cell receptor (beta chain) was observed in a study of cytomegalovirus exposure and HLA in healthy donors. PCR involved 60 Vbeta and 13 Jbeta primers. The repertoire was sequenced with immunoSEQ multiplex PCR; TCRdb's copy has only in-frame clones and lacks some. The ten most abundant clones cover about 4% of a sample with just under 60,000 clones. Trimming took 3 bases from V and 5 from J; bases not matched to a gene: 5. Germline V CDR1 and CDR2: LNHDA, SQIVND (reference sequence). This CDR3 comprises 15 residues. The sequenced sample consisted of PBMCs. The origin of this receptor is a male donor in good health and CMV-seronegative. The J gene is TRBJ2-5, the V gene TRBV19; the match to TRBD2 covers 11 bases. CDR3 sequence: CASSMLAGGGETQYF. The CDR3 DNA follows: TGTGCCAGTAGTATGCTAGCGGGAGGAGGGGAGACCCAGTACTTC.